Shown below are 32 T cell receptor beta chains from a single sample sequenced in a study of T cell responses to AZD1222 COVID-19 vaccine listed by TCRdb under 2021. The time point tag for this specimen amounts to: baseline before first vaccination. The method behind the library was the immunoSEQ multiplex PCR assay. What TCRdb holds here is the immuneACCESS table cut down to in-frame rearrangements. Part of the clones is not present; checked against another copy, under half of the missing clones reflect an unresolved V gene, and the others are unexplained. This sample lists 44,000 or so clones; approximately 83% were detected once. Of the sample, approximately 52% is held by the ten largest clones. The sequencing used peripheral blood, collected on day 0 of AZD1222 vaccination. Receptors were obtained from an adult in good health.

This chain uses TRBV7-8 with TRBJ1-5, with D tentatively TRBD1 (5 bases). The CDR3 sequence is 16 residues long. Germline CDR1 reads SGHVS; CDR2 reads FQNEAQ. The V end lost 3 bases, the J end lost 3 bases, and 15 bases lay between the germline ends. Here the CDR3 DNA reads TGTGCCAGCAGCTTTCTTGGGGGGGGGTCCAATCAGCCCCAGCATTTT. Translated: CASSFLGGGSNQPQHF.

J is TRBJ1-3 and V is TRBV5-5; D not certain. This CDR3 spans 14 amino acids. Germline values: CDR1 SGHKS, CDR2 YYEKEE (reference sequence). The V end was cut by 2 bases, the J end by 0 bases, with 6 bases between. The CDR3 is CASSFYSSGNTIYF. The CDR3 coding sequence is TGTGCCAGCAGCTTCTACAGCTCTGGAAACACCATATATTTT.

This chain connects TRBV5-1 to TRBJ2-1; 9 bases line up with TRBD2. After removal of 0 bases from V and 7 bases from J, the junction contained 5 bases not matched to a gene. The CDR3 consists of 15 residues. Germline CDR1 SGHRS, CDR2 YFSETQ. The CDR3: CASSLGPSGDNEQFF. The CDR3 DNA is TGCGCCAGCAGCTTGGGGCCTAGCGGGGATAATGAGCAGTTCTTC.

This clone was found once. The CDR3 loop is CASRKGGLYEQYF. As DNA, the CDR3 is TGTGCCAGCAGGAAGGGGGGCTTGTACGAGCAGTACTTC. This chain connects TRBV7-9 to TRBJ2-7, with D perhaps TRBD1 or TRBD2 (6 bases each). CDR1 is SEHNR and CDR2 is FQNEAQ in the germline V gene (reference sequence). The CDR3 consists of 13 residues. V was shortened by 6 bases and J by 4 bases, with 13 bases between the two germline ends.

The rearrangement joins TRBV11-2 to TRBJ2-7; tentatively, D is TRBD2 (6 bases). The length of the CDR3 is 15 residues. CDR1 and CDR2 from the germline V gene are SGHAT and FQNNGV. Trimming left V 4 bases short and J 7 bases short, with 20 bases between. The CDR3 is CASSSLRDFLREQYF. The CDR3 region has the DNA TGTGCCAGCAGCTCCCTCCGGGACTTCCTTCGAGAGCAGTACTTC.

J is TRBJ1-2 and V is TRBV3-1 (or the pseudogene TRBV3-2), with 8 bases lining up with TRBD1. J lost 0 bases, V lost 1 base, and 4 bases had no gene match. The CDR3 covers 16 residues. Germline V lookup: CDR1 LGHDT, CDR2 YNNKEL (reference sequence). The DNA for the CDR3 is TGTGCCAGCAGCCAAGTTTTGACAGGGGCTAACTATGGCTACACCTTC. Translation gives CASSQVLTGANYGYTF.

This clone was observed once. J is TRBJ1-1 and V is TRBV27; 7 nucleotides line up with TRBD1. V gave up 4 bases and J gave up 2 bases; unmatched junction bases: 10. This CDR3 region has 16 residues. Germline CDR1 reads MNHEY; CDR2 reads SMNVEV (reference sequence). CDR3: CASSSGQARINTEAFF. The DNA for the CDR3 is TGTGCCAGCAGTTCCGGACAGGCACGGATTAACACTGAAGCTTTCTTT.

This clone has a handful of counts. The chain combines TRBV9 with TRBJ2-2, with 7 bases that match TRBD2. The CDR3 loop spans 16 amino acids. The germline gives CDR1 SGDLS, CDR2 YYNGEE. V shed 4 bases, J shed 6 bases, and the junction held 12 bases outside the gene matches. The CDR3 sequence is CASSPRTSEVAGELFF. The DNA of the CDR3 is TGTGCCAGCAGCCCGAGGACTAGTGAGGTTGCCGGGGAGCTGTTTTTT. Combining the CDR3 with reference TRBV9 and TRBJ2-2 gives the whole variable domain DSGVTQTPKHLITATGQRVTLRCSPRSGDLSVYWYQQSLDQGLQFLIQYYNGEERAKGNILERFSAQQFPDLHSELNLSSLELGDSALYFCASSPRTSEVAGELFFGEGSRLTVL.

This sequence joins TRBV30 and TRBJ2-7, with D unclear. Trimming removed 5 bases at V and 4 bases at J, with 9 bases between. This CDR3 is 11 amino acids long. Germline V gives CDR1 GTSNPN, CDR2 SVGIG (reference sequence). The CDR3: CAWGDTYEQYF. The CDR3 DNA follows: TGTGCCTGGGGTGATACTTACGAGCAGTACTTC. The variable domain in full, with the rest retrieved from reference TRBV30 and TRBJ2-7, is SQTIHQWPATLVQPVGSPLSLECTVEGTSNPNLYWYRQAAGRGLQLLFYSVGIGQISSEVPQNLSASRPQDRQFILSSKKLLLSDSGFYLCAWGDTYEQYFGPGTRLTVT.

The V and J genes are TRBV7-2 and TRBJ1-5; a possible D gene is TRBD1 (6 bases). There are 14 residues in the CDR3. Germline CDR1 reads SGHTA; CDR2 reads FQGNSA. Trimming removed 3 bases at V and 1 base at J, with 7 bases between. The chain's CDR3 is CASSLGQSNQPQHF. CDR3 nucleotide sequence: TGTGCCAGCAGCTTGGGACAAAGCAATCAGCCCCAGCATTTT.

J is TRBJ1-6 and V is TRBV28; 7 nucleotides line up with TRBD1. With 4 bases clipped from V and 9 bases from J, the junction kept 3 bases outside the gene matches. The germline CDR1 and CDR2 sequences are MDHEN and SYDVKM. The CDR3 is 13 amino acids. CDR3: CASSSTGFSPLHF. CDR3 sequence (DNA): TGTGCCAGCAGTTCGACAGGGTTTTCACCCCTCCACTTT.

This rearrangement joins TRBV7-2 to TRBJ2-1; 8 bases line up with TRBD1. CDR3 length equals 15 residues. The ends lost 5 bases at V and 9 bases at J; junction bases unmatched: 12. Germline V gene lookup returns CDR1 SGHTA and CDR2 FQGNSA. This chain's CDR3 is CASSPRGQGYGEQFF. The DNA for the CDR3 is TGTGCCAGCAGCCCTCGCGGACAGGGTTATGGTGAGCAGTTCTTC.

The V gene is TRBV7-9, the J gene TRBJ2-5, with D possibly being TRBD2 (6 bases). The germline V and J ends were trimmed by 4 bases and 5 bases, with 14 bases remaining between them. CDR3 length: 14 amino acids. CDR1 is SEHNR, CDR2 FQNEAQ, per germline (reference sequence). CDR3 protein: CASSSRWGGETQYF. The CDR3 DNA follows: TGTGCCAGCAGCTCCCGCTGGGGAGGCGAGACCCAGTACTTC.

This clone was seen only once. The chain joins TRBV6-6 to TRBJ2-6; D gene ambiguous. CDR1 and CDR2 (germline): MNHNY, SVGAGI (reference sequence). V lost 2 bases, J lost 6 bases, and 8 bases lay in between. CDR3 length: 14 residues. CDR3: CASSYGMQANVLTF. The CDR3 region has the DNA TGTGCCAGCAGTTACGGAATGCAGGCCAACGTCCTGACTTTC.

In DNA form, the CDR3 reads TGTGCCAGCAGTTACTCGAGAGTCAGTCCATGGAATGAGCAGTTCTTC. It is translated as CASSYSRVSPWNEQFF. This chain joins TRBV6-2 or TRBV6-3 and TRBJ2-1; D is ambiguous. The germline V gene has CDR1 MNHEY and CDR2 SVGEGT. Between the trimmed V and J ends, which lost 0 bases and 7 bases, there was a span of 16 bases. The CDR3 spans 16 residues.

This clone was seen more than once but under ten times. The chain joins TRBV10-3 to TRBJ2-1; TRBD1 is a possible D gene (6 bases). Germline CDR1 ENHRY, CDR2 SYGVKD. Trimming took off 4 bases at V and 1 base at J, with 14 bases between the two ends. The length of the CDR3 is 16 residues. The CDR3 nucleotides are TGTGCCATCAGTGGGGGACATTTGAAATCCTACAATGAGCAGTTCTTC. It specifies CAISGGHLKSYNEQFF.

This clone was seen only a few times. CDR3 region: CASSLTEGITEAFF. In DNA, the CDR3 is TGTGCCAGCAGTCTAACGGAGGGTATCACTGAAGCTTTCTTT. This sequence joins TRBV27 and TRBJ1-1, with D uncertain. Trimming left V 5 bases short and J 4 bases short, with 14 bases between. The germline gives CDR1 MNHEY, CDR2 SMNVEV (reference sequence). The length of the CDR3 is 14 residues.

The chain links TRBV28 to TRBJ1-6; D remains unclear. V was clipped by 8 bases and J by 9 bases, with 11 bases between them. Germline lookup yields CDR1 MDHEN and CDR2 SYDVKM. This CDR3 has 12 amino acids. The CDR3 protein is CASREKGSPLHF. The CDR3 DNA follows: TGTGCCAGCCGGGAAAAGGGTTCACCCCTCCACTTT.

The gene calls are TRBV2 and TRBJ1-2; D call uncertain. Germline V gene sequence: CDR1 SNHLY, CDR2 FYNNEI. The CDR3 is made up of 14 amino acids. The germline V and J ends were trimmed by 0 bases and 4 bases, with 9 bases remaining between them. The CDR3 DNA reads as TGTGCCAGCAGTGAAGCAGGGAGGAGCTATGGCTACACCTTC. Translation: CASSEAGRSYGYTF.

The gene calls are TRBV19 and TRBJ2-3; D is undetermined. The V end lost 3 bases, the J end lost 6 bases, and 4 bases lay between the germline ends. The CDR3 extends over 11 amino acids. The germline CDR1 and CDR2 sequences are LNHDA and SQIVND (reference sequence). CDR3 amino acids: CASSMSDTQYF. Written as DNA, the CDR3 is TGTGCCAGTAGTATGTCCGATACGCAGTATTTT.

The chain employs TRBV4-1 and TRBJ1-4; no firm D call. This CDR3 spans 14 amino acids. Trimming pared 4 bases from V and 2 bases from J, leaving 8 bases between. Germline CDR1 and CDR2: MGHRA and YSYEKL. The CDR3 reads CASSLGPTNEKLFF. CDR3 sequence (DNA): TGCGCCAGCAGCCTCGGGCCCACTAATGAAAAACTGTTTTTT.

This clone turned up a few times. Here the CDR3 DNA reads TGTGCCAGCAGTTTATCGTTAGTGGCACTGAATCAGCCCCAGCATTTT. Translating gives CASSLSLVALNQPQHF. This chain connects TRBV28 to TRBJ1-5, with unresolved D. Germline-derived CDR1 and CDR2 are MDHEN and SYDVKM. This CDR3 spans 16 amino acids. Trimming pared 1 base from V and 4 bases from J, leaving 14 bases between.

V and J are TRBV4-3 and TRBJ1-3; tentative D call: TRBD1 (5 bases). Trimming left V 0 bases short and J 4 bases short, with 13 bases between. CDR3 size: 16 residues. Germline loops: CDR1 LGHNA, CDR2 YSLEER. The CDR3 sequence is CASSQDGGPGGNTIYF. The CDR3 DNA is TGCGCCAGCAGCCAAGATGGGGGACCGGGGGGAAACACCATATATTTT.

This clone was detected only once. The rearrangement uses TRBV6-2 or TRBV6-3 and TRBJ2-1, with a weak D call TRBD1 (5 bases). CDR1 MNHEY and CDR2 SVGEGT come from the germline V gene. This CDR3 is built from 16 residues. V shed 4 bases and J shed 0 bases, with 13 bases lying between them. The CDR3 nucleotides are TGTGCCAGCAGTTTGACAGTCGATAGCTCCTACAATGAGCAGTTCTTC. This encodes CASSLTVDSSYNEQFF.

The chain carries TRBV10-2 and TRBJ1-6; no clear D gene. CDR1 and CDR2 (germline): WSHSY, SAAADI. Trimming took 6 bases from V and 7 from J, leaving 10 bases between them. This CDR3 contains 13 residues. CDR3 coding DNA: TGCGCCAGCAGAATTAACATGAATTCACCCCTCCACTTT. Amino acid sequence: CASRINMNSPLHF.

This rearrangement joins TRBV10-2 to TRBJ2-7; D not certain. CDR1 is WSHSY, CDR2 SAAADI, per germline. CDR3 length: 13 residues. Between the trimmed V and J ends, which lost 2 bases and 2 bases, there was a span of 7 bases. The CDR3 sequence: CASSEELPYEQYF. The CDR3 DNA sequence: TGCGCCAGCAGTGAGGAACTACCCTACGAGCAGTACTTC.

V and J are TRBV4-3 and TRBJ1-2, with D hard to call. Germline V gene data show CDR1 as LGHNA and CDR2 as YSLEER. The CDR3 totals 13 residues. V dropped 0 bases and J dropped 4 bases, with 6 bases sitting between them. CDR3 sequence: CASSQETAYGYTF. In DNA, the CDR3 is TGCGCCAGCAGCCAAGAGACGGCCTATGGCTACACCTTC.

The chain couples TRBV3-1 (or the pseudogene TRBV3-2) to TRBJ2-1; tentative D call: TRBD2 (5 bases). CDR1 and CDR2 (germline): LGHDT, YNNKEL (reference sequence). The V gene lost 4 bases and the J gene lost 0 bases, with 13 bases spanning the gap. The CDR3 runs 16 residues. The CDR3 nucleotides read TGTGCCAGCAGCCCCTTTCGGAGCGGCTCCTACAATGAGCAGTTCTTC. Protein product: CASSPFRSGSYNEQFF.

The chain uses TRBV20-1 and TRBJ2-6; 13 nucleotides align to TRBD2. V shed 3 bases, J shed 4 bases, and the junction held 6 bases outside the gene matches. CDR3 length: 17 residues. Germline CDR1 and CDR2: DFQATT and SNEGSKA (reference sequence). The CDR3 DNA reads TGCAGTGCTAGTGGACTAGCGGGAGCCCCCGGGGCCAACGTCCTGACTTTC. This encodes CSASGLAGAPGANVLTF.

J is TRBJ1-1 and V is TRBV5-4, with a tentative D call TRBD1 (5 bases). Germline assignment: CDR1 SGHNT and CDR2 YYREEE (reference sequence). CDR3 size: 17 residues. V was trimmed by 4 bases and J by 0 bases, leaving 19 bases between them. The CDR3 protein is CASSPVAGRLMNTEAFF. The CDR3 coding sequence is TGTGCCAGCAGCCCGGTTGCGGGACGTCTCATGAACACTGAAGCTTTCTTT.

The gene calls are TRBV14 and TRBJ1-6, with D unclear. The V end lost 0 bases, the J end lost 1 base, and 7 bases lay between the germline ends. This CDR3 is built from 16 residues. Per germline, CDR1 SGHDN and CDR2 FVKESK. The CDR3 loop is CASSQEAASYNSPLHF. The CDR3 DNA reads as TGTGCCAGCAGCCAAGAAGCGGCATCCTATAATTCACCCCTCCACTTT.

The CDR3 coding sequence is TGTGCCAGCAGCCGCGCCTTTAGCTCCTACGAGCAGTACTTC. Protein sequence: CASSRAFSSYEQYF. The chain has TRBV5-8 and TRBJ2-7; D not certain. CDR3 size: 14 residues. The germline CDR1 and CDR2 sequences are SGHTS and YDEGEE. V lost 4 bases and J lost 0, with 11 bases in between.